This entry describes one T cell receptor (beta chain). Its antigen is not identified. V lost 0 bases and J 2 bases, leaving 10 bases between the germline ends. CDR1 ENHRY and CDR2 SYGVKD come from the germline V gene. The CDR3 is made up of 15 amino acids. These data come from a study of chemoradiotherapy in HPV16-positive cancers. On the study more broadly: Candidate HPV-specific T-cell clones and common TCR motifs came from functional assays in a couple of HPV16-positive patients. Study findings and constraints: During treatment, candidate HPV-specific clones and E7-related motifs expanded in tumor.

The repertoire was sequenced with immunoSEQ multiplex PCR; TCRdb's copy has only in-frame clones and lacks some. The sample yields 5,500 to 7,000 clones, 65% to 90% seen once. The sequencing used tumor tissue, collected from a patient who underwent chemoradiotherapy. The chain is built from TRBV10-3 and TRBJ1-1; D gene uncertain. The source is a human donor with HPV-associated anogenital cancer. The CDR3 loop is CAISESKGGNTEAFF. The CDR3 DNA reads TGTGCCATCAGTGAGTCGAAAGGAGGAAACACTGAAGCTTTCTTT.